The 3 T cell receptor beta chains below were found in one sample sequenced in a study of blood T cell repertoires in COVID-19. Some clones are missing from TCRdb's copy, which holds only in-frame ones; the method was immunoSEQ multiplex PCR. The data show fewer than 400,000 clones, with about 85% seen just once and around 2% held by the top ten. The sequencing input was PBMCs or T cells enriched from blood (not recorded which). These receptors all come from a woman aged 25-40 years who had been exposed to COVID-19.

This sequence joins TRBV28 and TRBJ2-7, with D possibly TRBD1 on 6 matching bases. The CDR3 runs 14 residues. Germline V gene sequence: CDR1 MDHEN, CDR2 SYDVKM. V lost 5 bases and J 3 bases, leaving 14 bases between the germline ends. CDR3 bases: TGTGCCAGCAGTCCCCCCGGACAGCACTACGAGCAGTACTTC. It codes for CASSPPGQHYEQYF.

The chain combines TRBV7-3 with TRBJ2-2; 7 nucleotides align to TRBD2. Germline V lookup: CDR1 SGHTA, CDR2 FQGTGA. Trimming took 2 bases from V and 4 from J; bases not matched to a gene: 7. This CDR3 comprises 16 residues. The CDR3 sequence: CASSLLGPSGTGELFF. The CDR3 DNA reads TGTGCCAGCAGCTTACTCGGCCCTAGCGGCACCGGGGAGCTGTTTTTT. Looking up the rest from reference TRBV7-3 and TRBJ2-2 gives the full variable domain: GAGVSQTPSNKVTEKGKYVELRCDPISGHTALYWYRQSLGQGPEFLIYFQGTGAADDSGLPNDRFFAVRPEGSVSTLKIQRTERGDSAVYLCASSLLGPSGTGELFFGEGSRLTVL.

This chain links TRBV5-6 with TRBJ2-2, with TRBD1 matching 8 bases. The J segment lost 7 bases and the V segment lost 3 bases, leaving 8 bases of the junction unmatched. This CDR3 is 15 amino acids long. Per germline, CDR1 SGHDT and CDR2 YYEEEE. In DNA, the CDR3 is TGTGCCAGCAGCTGGAGGGACAGGATGGTCGGGGAGCTGTTTTTT. As protein: CASSWRDRMVGELFF.